A single sample is the source of the 24 T cell receptor beta chains below, sequenced in a study of CD8+ T cells in alopecia areata (dated by TCRdb to the late 2010s). Explained via the paper, the time point label denotes: roughly 26 weeks on oral tofacitinib. The sample's treatment or condition label is to be understood as: oral pan-JAK inhibitor, 5-10 mg twice daily. Library generation was performed with the immunoSEQ multiplex PCR assay. RNA was extracted from all samples and reverse transcribed into cDNA as template for TCR sequencing. TCRdb retrieved this table from immuneACCESS and kept in-frame rearrangements only. Not all clones are present; in checked studies, unresolved V genes account for under half, and no reason is known for the remainder. For this sample there are 150,000 to 200,000 clones; over 55% appear just once. Just over 1% of the sample is in the top ten clones. The material was CD4+ T cells sorted from blood, obtained at week 24, from a patient treated with tofacitinib. The receptors derive from a human donor with alopecia areata.

The rearrangement joins TRBV5-4 to TRBJ1-1; D is unclear. V was cut by 4 bases and J by 0 bases, with 10 bases left in between. Germline V CDR1 and CDR2: SGHNT, YYREEE (reference sequence). The CDR3 spans 14 residues. Here the CDR3 reads CASSLLRMNTEAFF. For the CDR3, the DNA is TGTGCCAGCAGCCTTCTAAGGATGAACACTGAAGCTTTCTTT.

The CDR3: CASSQDPLGAGGEQYF. DNA for the CDR3: TGCGCCAGCAGCCAAGATCCTTTGGGGGCTGGGGGCGAGCAGTACTTC. The rearrangement links TRBV4-1 to TRBJ2-7; weak D call: TRBD1 (6 bases). This CDR3 comprises 16 residues. Trimming removed 0 bases at V and 6 bases at J, with 18 bases between. Germline V CDR1 and CDR2: MGHRA, YSYEKL.

V is TRBV29-1 and J is TRBJ2-1, with 11 bases fitting TRBD2. J was trimmed by 12 bases and V by 3 bases; bases with no gene match: 7. CDR3 length equals 13 residues. The V gene's germline CDR1 is SQVTM and CDR2 ANQGSEA. CDR3 sequence: CSVEVAGGSGQFF. For the CDR3, the DNA is TGCAGCGTTGAGGTAGCGGGGGGGTCAGGGCAGTTCTTC.

This clone was picked up a small number of times. The CDR3, as DNA: TGTGCCAGCAGAGACAGGGGGAACGGCTACACCTTC. It specifies CASRDRGNGYTF. The chain combines TRBV25-1 with TRBJ1-2; 9 nucleotides align to TRBD1. This CDR3 spans 12 amino acids. Germline CDR1 MGHDK, CDR2 SYGVNS. Trimming removed 6 bases from V and 8 bases from J; junction bases left unmatched: 4.

The J gene is TRBJ1-2, the V gene TRBV29-1, with D unresolved. The ends were cut back, 3 bases at V and 4 bases at J, with 15 bases in the middle. The CDR3 totals 14 residues. CDR1 is SQVTM and CDR2 is ANQGSEA in the germline V gene. The CDR3 DNA is TGCAGCGTTGAGGCGTACGGGCAGGCCTATGGCTACACCTTC. It translates to CSVEAYGQAYGYTF.

V and J are TRBV5-1 and TRBJ2-1; D not resolved. V dropped 4 bases and J dropped 5 bases, with 4 bases sitting between them. CDR3 length: 11 residues. Germline loops: CDR1 SGHRS, CDR2 YFSETQ. The CDR3 protein is CASSKNNEQFF. CDR3 in DNA: TGCGCCAGCAGCAAGAACAATGAGCAGTTCTTC.

The genes are TRBV27 and TRBJ2-3; 11 bases align to TRBD2. The CDR3 spans 14 residues. CDR1 and CDR2 from the germline V gene are MNHEY and SMNVEV (reference sequence). V gave up 5 bases and J gave up 9 bases; unmatched junction bases: 7. CDR3 region: CASSPSSGGLTQYF. For the CDR3, the DNA is TGTGCCAGCAGTCCGTCTAGCGGGGGGCTAACGCAGTATTTT.

This clone turned up a few times. This chain joins TRBV7-2 and TRBJ2-2; TRBD1 aligns across 7 bases. This CDR3 is built from 14 residues. V was clipped by 5 bases and J by 4 bases; unmatched bases: 4. Per germline, CDR1 SGHTA and CDR2 FQGNSA. The CDR3: CASSPDRATGELFF. The CDR3 nucleotides read TGTGCCAGCAGCCCTGACAGGGCCACCGGGGAGCTGTTTTTT.

The chain has TRBV7-2 and TRBJ1-5, with a possible D match to TRBD1 (5 bases). V dropped 5 bases and J dropped 0 bases, with 11 bases sitting between them. Germline CDR1 SGHTA, CDR2 FQGNSA. The CDR3 has 15 residues. The chain's CDR3 is CASSRGTDSNQPQHF. The CDR3 DNA is TGTGCCAGCAGCCGCGGGACGGATAGCAATCAGCCCCAGCATTTT.

This clone turned up a few times. The rearrangement joins TRBV9 to TRBJ1-3; no reliable D call. The CDR3 covers 18 residues. Germline V gene data show CDR1 as SGDLS and CDR2 as YYNGEE. Trimming left V 0 bases short and J 4 bases short, with 20 bases between. CDR3 amino acids: CASSVVPGEGLLGNTIYF. The DNA for the CDR3 is TGTGCCAGCAGCGTAGTGCCCGGCGAGGGTCTGCTCGGAAACACCATATATTTT.

The chain couples TRBV13 to TRBJ1-2; no definite D call. Trimming removed 2 bases at V and 7 bases at J, with 8 bases between. CDR1 is PRHDT and CDR2 is FYEKMQ in the germline V gene (reference sequence). The CDR3 spans 12 residues. The CDR3 is CASSLSRAGYTF. CDR3 bases: TGTGCCAGCAGCTTAAGTCGGGCTGGCTACACCTTC.

There are a few counts of this clone. The V call is TRBV30, the J call TRBJ1-1, with no clear D. This CDR3 is built from 12 residues. With 4 bases removed from V and 1 base from J, the gap between germline ends came to 7 bases. The germline gives CDR1 GTSNPN, CDR2 SVGIG (reference sequence). The CDR3 loop reads CAWTQENTEAFF. The CDR3 nucleotides are TGTGCCTGGACCCAGGAGAACACTGAAGCTTTCTTT.

Many counts were recorded for this clone. This chain joins TRBV28 and TRBJ2-6; D not certain. Germline V gene lookup returns CDR1 MDHEN and CDR2 SYDVKM. This CDR3 contains 18 residues. V lost 5 bases and J lost 0, with 17 bases in between. The CDR3 DNA follows: TGTGCCAGCAGTCCTCCCGGCAGACCCCTCTCTGGGGCCAACGTCCTGACTTTC. The encoded protein is CASSPPGRPLSGANVLTF.

This clone was seen a handful of times. Within the sample, other DNA sequences also encode this same CDR3. The V gene is TRBV11-2, the J gene TRBJ2-5, with a tentative D call TRBD2 (7 bases). The length of the CDR3 is 14 residues. V lost 5 bases, J lost 5 bases, and 15 bases lay in between. CDR1 is SGHAT, CDR2 FQNNGV, per germline. The CDR3 here is CASSPPGGRETQYF. The CDR3 nucleotides are TGTGCCAGCAGCCCGCCGGGGGGCCGGGAGACCCAGTACTTC.

The V call is TRBV4-3, the J call TRBJ1-5; no clear D gene. V lost 0 bases and J 4 bases, leaving 13 bases between the germline ends. CDR3 size: 16 residues. Germline CDR1 LGHNA, CDR2 YSLEER. The CDR3 bases are TGCGCCAGCAGCCAAGATTCTTTGCCATCGAATCAGCCCCAGCATTTT. Amino acid sequence: CASSQDSLPSNQPQHF.

A single count supports this clone. One end of the junction fails to match germline, which may point to a read error. The chain links TRBV2 to TRBJ2-3; TRBD2 matches 8 bases. Germline V gene data show CDR1 as SNHLY and CDR2 as FYNNEI. The CDR3 sequence is 14 residues long. CDR3 amino acids: CASSKAGGTDTQYF. CDR3 DNA: TGTGCCAGCAGTAAAGCGGGGGGCACAGATACGCAGTATTTT.

This clone was counted once. The chain is built from TRBV5-6 and TRBJ2-1, with D possibly TRBD2 on 6 matching bases. CDR3 size: 12 residues. V shed 5 bases and J shed 10 bases, with 13 bases lying between them. Germline CDR1 reads SGHDT; CDR2 reads YYEEEE. CDR3 sequence: CASRRASAEQFF. The CDR3 bases are TGTGCCAGCAGGCGCGCTAGCGCAGAGCAGTTCTTC.

This clone was picked up a small number of times. V usage is TRBV6-1 and J usage is TRBJ1-5, with unresolved D. CDR1 and CDR2 from the germline V gene are MNHNS and SASEGT. Trimming left V 5 bases short and J 2 bases short, with 13 bases between. The CDR3 extends over 15 amino acids. CDR3 bases: TGTGCCAGCAGTCCCGCCGTATGGGGCAATCAGCCCCAGCATTTT. Translating gives CASSPAVWGNQPQHF.

This clone was recorded only once. The gene calls are TRBV2 and TRBJ1-2; 8 bases align to TRBD1. The CDR3 consists of 11 residues. J gave up 8 bases and V 6 bases, and 2 bases lay outside the gene matches. Germline V lookup: CDR1 SNHLY, CDR2 FYNNEI. This CDR3 is CASSDRGGYTF. The CDR3, as DNA: TGTGCCAGCAGCGACAGGGGAGGCTACACCTTC.

This sequence joins TRBV7-2 and TRBJ1-1, with D maybe TRBD1 (6 bases). The V and J ends lost 5 bases and 1 base respectively, with 8 bases between them. The germline V gene encodes CDR1 SGHTA and CDR2 FQGNSA. The CDR3 is made up of 13 amino acids. The CDR3 sequence: CASSETGNTEAFF. The DNA of the CDR3 is TGTGCCAGCAGCGAGACAGGGAACACTGAAGCTTTCTTT.

The chain combines TRBV20-1 with TRBJ1-1; D possibly corresponds to TRBD1 (6 bases). Germline V gives CDR1 DFQATT, CDR2 SNEGSKA (reference sequence). The CDR3 runs 11 residues. Trimming shortened V by 1 base and J by 7 bases, and 7 bases separated the two germline ends. The DNA for the CDR3 is TGCAGTGCTAGAGCAGGGGTTGAAGCTTTCTTT. This sequence encodes CSARAGVEAFF.

The rearrangement uses TRBV4-1 and TRBJ1-4; D remains unclear. Trimming left V 1 base short and J 7 bases short, with 19 bases between. Germline V gene data show CDR1 as MGHRA and CDR2 as YSYEKL. The CDR3 totals 17 residues. The CDR3 region is CASSQGVDTGLSEKLFF. For the CDR3, the DNA is TGCGCCAGCAGCCAAGGCGTAGATACGGGTCTGAGTGAAAAACTGTTTTTT.

The chain links TRBV29-1 to TRBJ2-7; D remains ambiguous. CDR1 is SQVTM, CDR2 ANQGSEA, per germline. V shed 2 bases and J shed 0 bases, with 5 bases lying between them. This CDR3 region has 12 residues. CDR3 nucleotide sequence: TGCAGCGTTGAAACCAGCTCCTACGAGCAGTACTTC. Translation gives CSVETSSYEQYF.

This clone was observed a handful of times. The genes are TRBV29-1 and TRBJ2-1; 8 nucleotides agree with TRBD2. CDR3 length: 16 amino acids. Trimming removed 4 bases from V and 1 base from J; junction bases left unmatched: 9. Germline-derived CDR1 and CDR2 are SQVTM and ANQGSEA. The chain's CDR3 is CSVGLGTRESYNEQFF. The CDR3 region has the DNA TGCAGCGTTGGATTGGGGACTAGAGAGTCCTACAATGAGCAGTTCTTC.